Shown below are 29 T cell receptor beta chains from a single sample sequenced in a study of early T cells in non-severe SARS-CoV-2 infection. From the 5' RACE reads, TCRdb called clonotypes with MiXCR, one entry per CDR3 protein. The table has more than 55,000 distinct CDR3 sequences, around an eighth seen once; the top ten hold 3.5% to 5.5%. What was sequenced was whole blood. The receptors stem from an adult who was a healthcare worker with PCR-confirmed SARS-CoV-2 infection or an uninfected control (not recorded which).

This chain links TRBV20-1 with TRBJ1-1, with D tentatively TRBD1 (6 bases). The V gene lost 3 bases and the J gene lost 0 bases, with 14 bases spanning the gap. Germline V gene sequence: CDR1 DFQATT, CDR2 SNEGSKA (reference sequence). The CDR3 loop spans 15 amino acids. CDR3 amino acids: CSASRPTGMNTEAFF. The CDR3, as DNA: TGCAGTGCTAGTCGCCCGACAGGCATGAACACTGAAGCTTTCTTT.

This clonotype was picked up many times. The V gene is TRBV6-1, the J gene TRBJ1-6, with a weak D call TRBD1 (6 bases). In germline, CDR1 is MNHNS, CDR2 SASEGT. CDR3 length: 14 residues. V was pared by 1 base and J by 14 bases, with 15 bases between. The CDR3 bases are TGTGCCAGCAGTGAAGGGACAGCCCTAAGGGCCCTCCACTTT. The encoded protein is CASSEGTALRALHF.

The chain couples TRBV7-2 to TRBJ1-6; a weak D match, TRBD1 (5 bases). The V end was cut by 3 bases, the J end by 8 bases, with 14 bases between. This CDR3 is 15 amino acids long. CDR1 is SGHTA and CDR2 is FQGNSA in the germline V gene. The CDR3 DNA reads TGTGCCAGCAGCTTGCGGCAGGGTTCGGATTCACCCCTCCACTTT. Translating gives CASSLRQGSDSPLHF.

This clonotype was observed a few times. V is TRBV6-6 and J is TRBJ2-1; D might be TRBD1 or TRBD2, each matching 6 bases. The V end lost 7 bases, the J end lost 7 bases, and 17 bases lay between the germline ends. There are 14 residues in the CDR3. Looked up from germline, CDR1 is MNHNY and CDR2 is SVGAGI (reference sequence). In DNA form, the CDR3 reads TGTGCCAGCACTCGCTGGGGGGCGGGGAATGAGCAGTTCTTC. Encoded protein: CASTRWGAGNEQFF.

This clonotype occurred many times. The rearrangement joins TRBV28 to TRBJ1-5; 12 bases are shared with TRBD1. The CDR3 covers 15 residues. The V and J ends lost 11 bases and 6 bases, in that order; junction bases with no gene match: 11. Germline V gene sequence: CDR1 MDHEN, CDR2 SYDVKM. The CDR3 spells CAALEGQGAGQPQHF. The CDR3 bases are TGTGCCGCTCTGGAGGGACAGGGGGCGGGTCAGCCCCAGCATTTT.

This clonotype was seen repeatedly, ten times or more. The chain uses TRBV20-1 and TRBJ2-3, with TRBD2 matching 7 bases. Germline trimming cut 1 base from V and 4 bases from J; bases unmatched to any gene: 5. The CDR3 has 14 residues. Germline CDR1 is DFQATT and CDR2 is SNEGSKA (reference sequence). CDR3 coding DNA: TGCAGTGCTAGAGGCAGAGCGGGGCCAGATACGCAGTATTTT. Translated, it gives CSARGRAGPDTQYF.

This clonotype was seen a few times. The genes are TRBV30 and TRBJ2-3; D remains ambiguous. The germline V gene has CDR1 GTSNPN and CDR2 SVGIG (reference sequence). V lost 0 bases and J lost 2, with 9 bases in between. The CDR3 consists of 14 residues. Here the CDR3 reads CAWSVRRHTDTQYF. DNA of the CDR3: TGTGCCTGGAGTGTACGGCGCCACACAGATACGCAGTATTTT.

This clonotype was seen ten or more times. This chain joins TRBV28 and TRBJ1-4; D unresolved. Germline CDR1 and CDR2: MDHEN and SYDVKM. This CDR3 comprises 15 residues. V was trimmed by 5 bases and J by 0 bases, leaving 10 bases between them. CDR3 sequence: CASSSPAATNEKLFF. CDR3 in DNA: TGTGCCAGCAGTAGTCCAGCAGCAACTAATGAAAAACTGTTTTTT.

This clonotype has a handful of counts. The chain employs TRBV7-9 and TRBJ1-2, with TRBD1 identical over 9 bases. There are 13 residues in the CDR3. Germline trimming cut 8 bases from V and 6 bases from J; bases unmatched to any gene: 7. Germline V gene lookup returns CDR1 SEHNR and CDR2 FQNEAQ (reference sequence). CDR3: CASFGQGRNGYTF. As DNA, the CDR3 is TGTGCCAGCTTCGGACAGGGGAGGAATGGCTACACCTTC.

This clonotype was observed many times. One end of the junction fails to match germline, which may point to a read error. The gene calls are TRBV11-2 and TRBJ1-2; D remains unclear. The CDR3 spans 13 residues. Germline lookup yields CDR1 SGHAT and CDR2 FQNNGV. CDR3 bases: TGCGCCAGCAGCTTGGAGGGATCATATGGCTACACCTTC. It specifies CASSLEGSYGYTF.

This clonotype was detected many times. The chain couples TRBV18 to TRBJ2-5, with 7 nucleotides matching TRBD2. This CDR3 contains 15 residues. After removal of 3 bases from V and 2 bases from J, the junction contained 6 bases not matched to a gene. Looked up from germline, CDR1 is KGHSH and CDR2 is LQKENI. The chain's CDR3 is CASSPGLVQQETQYF. CDR3 in DNA: TGTGCCAGCTCACCCGGACTAGTCCAGCAAGAGACCCAGTACTTC.

CDR3 DNA sequence: TGCAGCGCAATAACCGGGACATACACTGAAGCTTTCTTT. Protein: CSAITGTYTEAFF. The chain recombines TRBV29-1 with TRBJ1-1, with D possibly being TRBD1 (6 bases). The V end lost 7 bases, the J end lost 3 bases, and 15 bases lay between the germline ends. Germline V gene sequence: CDR1 SQVTM, CDR2 ANQGSEA. The CDR3 has 13 residues.

This clonotype appeared many times. The rearrangement joins TRBV6-2 or TRBV6-3 to TRBJ1-2, with 7 bases that match TRBD1. With 1 base clipped from V and 2 bases from J, the junction kept 4 bases outside the gene matches. Per the germline V gene, CDR1 is MNHEY and CDR2 is SVGEGT. CDR3 size: 15 residues. The CDR3 is CASSYYATGNYGYTF. CDR3 in DNA: TGTGCCAGCAGTTACTACGCGACAGGGAACTATGGCTACACCTTC.

The table lists this clonotype with many counts. This chain connects TRBV20-1 to TRBJ2-6; the D gene is possibly TRBD1 (6 bases). The ends were cut back, 6 bases at V and 2 bases at J, with 8 bases in the middle. CDR3 size: 13 residues. CDR1 and CDR2 (germline): DFQATT, SNEGSKA (reference sequence). The DNA for the CDR3 is TGCAGTGCAGACAGGCCTGGGGCCAACGTCCTGACTTTC. Translating gives CSADRPGANVLTF.

In its sample, this clonotype was seen many times. This chain links TRBV2 with TRBJ2-1; D may be TRBD1 (6 bases). With 6 bases removed from V and 4 bases from J, the gap between germline ends came to 10 bases. The CDR3 totals 13 residues. The germline CDR1 and CDR2 sequences are SNHLY and FYNNEI. CDR3 residues: CASRGGEYNEQFF. The CDR3 region has the DNA TGTGCCAGCAGAGGGGGAGAATACAATGAGCAGTTCTTC.

This clonotype was found many times. The V call is TRBV20-1, the J call TRBJ2-5; perhaps TRBD1 as D (6 bases). CDR3 length: 15 residues. Trimming cost V 0 bases and J 5 bases, with 16 bases left between them. Germline values: CDR1 DFQATT, CDR2 SNEGSKA (reference sequence). The CDR3 DNA reads TGCAGTGCTAGAGATCCCGGGACAACCGGTGAGACCCAGTACTTC. Translating gives CSARDPGTTGETQYF.

The chain couples TRBV28 to TRBJ2-7; D call uncertain. The CDR3 extends over 11 amino acids. The V gene's germline CDR1 is MDHEN and CDR2 SYDVKM. V was trimmed by 6 bases and J by 2 bases, leaving 5 bases between them. The CDR3 loop reads CASSHTYEQYF. CDR3 DNA sequence: TGTGCCAGCAGCCACACCTACGAGCAGTACTTC. The full variable domain, rest sourced from reference TRBV28 and TRBJ2-7, is DVKVTQSSRYLVKRTGEKVFLECVQDMDHENMFWYRQDPGLGLRLIYFSYDVKMKEKGDIPEGYSVSREKKERFSLILESASTNQTSMYLCASSHTYEQYFGPGTRLTVT.

This clonotype was recorded at least ten times. The V call is TRBV29-1, the J call TRBJ2-5; no firm D call. CDR1 is SQVTM, CDR2 ANQGSEA, per germline. There are 14 residues in the CDR3. Between the trimmed V and J ends, which lost 2 bases and 2 bases, there was a span of 12 bases. In DNA form, the CDR3 reads TGCAGCGTTGAATGGGTGGCTACACAAGAGACCCAGTACTTC. Translating gives CSVEWVATQETQYF. The full variable domain, rest sourced from reference TRBV29-1 and TRBJ2-5, is SAVISQKPSRDICQRGTSLTIQCQVDSQVTMMFWYRQQPGQSLTLIATANQGSEATYESGFVIDKFPISRPNLTFSTLTVSNMSPEDSSIYLCSVEWVATQETQYFGPGTRLLVL.

V is TRBV9 and J is TRBJ2-7; the D is unclear. Germline-derived CDR1 and CDR2 are SGDLS and YYNGEE. The germline V and J ends were trimmed by 0 bases and 0 bases, with 4 bases remaining between them. The length of the CDR3 is 13 residues. CDR3 amino acids: CASSVGDSYEQYF. DNA for the CDR3: TGTGCCAGCAGCGTAGGGGACTCCTACGAGCAGTACTTC.

This clonotype was seen more than once but under ten times. The chain employs TRBV4-2 and TRBJ1-4; a weak D match, TRBD1 (6 bases). In germline, CDR1 is LGHNA, CDR2 YNFKEQ. Deletions cut 0 bases from V and 3 bases from J, with 14 bases between. The CDR3 is made up of 17 amino acids. The CDR3 region has the DNA TGTGCCAGCAGCCAAGATCCTGGCGGGACATCTAATGAAAAACTGTTTTTT. Protein: CASSQDPGGTSNEKLFF.

On this clonotype: A junction end diverges from the germline sequence, so it may reflect a read error. The chain recombines TRBV4-2 with TRBJ1-2; D is ambiguous. The CDR3 is made up of 14 amino acids. CDR1 is LGHNA, CDR2 YNFKEQ, per germline. As DNA, the CDR3 is TGTGCCAGCAGCCAAGACGCGGGCGGCTATGGCCACACCTTC. Protein sequence: CASSQDAGGYGHTF.

This clonotype was counted between two and nine times. This rearrangement joins TRBV20-1 to TRBJ2-1; tentatively, D is TRBD1 (5 bases). Trimming removed 4 bases from V and 0 bases from J, with 22 bases in between. CDR1 and CDR2 from the germline V gene are DFQATT and SNEGSKA (reference sequence). The CDR3 is 18 amino acids. The CDR3 DNA follows: TGCAGTGCTAATCAGGGCATTGTTAGGAGAAGCTCCTACAATGAGCAGTTCTTC. Translating it yields CSANQGIVRRSSYNEQFF.

This clonotype was seen a few times. V is TRBV29-1 and J is TRBJ1-1; D unresolved. V was pared by 4 bases and J by 0 bases, with 12 bases between. The CDR3 is 14 amino acids. Germline V gives CDR1 SQVTM, CDR2 ANQGSEA. CDR3 nucleotide sequence: TGCAGCGTTGCGTTGGGCACGATGAACACTGAAGCTTTCTTT. It encodes CSVALGTMNTEAFF.

The genes are TRBV12-3 or TRBV12-4 and TRBJ2-5, with unresolved D. The CDR3 has 15 residues. Between the trimmed V and J ends, which lost 5 bases and 2 bases, there was a span of 15 bases. This chain's CDR3 is CASSRLSFRQETQYF. The CDR3 nucleotides read TGTGCCAGCAGTCGGCTAAGTTTTAGGCAAGAGACCCAGTACTTC.

This clonotype was seen many times. V and J are TRBV27 and TRBJ2-3; weak D call: TRBD2 (6 bases). CDR1 MNHEY and CDR2 SMNVEV come from the germline V gene (reference sequence). V was clipped by 4 bases and J by 3 bases, with 14 bases between them. CDR3 length: 15 amino acids. CDR3 in DNA: TGTGCCAGCAGTTCACCAGCGGGCCAGACAGATACGCAGTATTTT. This sequence encodes CASSSPAGQTDTQYF.

Ten or more counts support this clonotype. The rearrangement joins TRBV20-1 to TRBJ2-1; tentatively, D is TRBD2 (6 bases). This CDR3 has 13 amino acids. Trimming cost V 7 bases and J 5 bases, with 15 bases left between them. In germline, CDR1 is DFQATT, CDR2 SNEGSKA (reference sequence). CDR3 amino acids: CSVPGGPNNEQFF. CDR3 in DNA: TGCAGTGTCCCCGGAGGGCCAAACAATGAGCAGTTCTTC.

This clonotype appeared a few times. This rearrangement joins TRBV7-9 to TRBJ1-6; D is possibly TRBD1 (5 bases). Trimming left V 3 bases short and J 8 bases short, with 8 bases between. CDR1 and CDR2 from the germline V gene are SEHNR and FQNEAQ (reference sequence). This CDR3 has 13 residues. In DNA form, the CDR3 reads TGTGCCAGCAGCTTGGTGGGGGATTCACCCCTCCACTTT. This encodes CASSLVGDSPLHF.

Many counts were recorded for this clonotype. The rearrangement uses TRBV20-1 and TRBJ1-1; D remains unclear. CDR1 is DFQATT, CDR2 SNEGSKA, per germline (reference sequence). V lost 0 bases and J 3 bases, leaving 14 bases between the germline ends. The CDR3 is 15 amino acids. CDR3 protein: CSARDRRKAYTEAFF. The CDR3 DNA sequence: TGCAGTGCTAGAGATAGACGGAAAGCGTACACTGAAGCTTTCTTT.

A word on this clonotype: A much bigger clone sits one base away, suggesting this may be a read error. The chain employs TRBV6-4 and TRBJ2-3; 10 bases match TRBD1. Germline assignment: CDR1 MRHNA and CDR2 SNTAGT. This CDR3 contains 15 residues. CDR3 DNA: TGTGCCAGCAGATCCGGGACAGGGGACACAGATACGCTGTATTTT. This gives the protein CASRSGTGDTDTLYF.